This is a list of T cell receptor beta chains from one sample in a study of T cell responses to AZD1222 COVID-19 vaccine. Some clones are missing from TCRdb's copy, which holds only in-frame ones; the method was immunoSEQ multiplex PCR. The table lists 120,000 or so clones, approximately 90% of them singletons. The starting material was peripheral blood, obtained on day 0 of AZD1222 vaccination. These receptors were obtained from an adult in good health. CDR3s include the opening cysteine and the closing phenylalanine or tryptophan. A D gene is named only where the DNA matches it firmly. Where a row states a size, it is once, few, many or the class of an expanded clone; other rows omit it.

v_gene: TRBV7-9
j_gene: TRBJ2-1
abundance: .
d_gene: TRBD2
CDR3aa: CASSSLGLAESYNEQFF
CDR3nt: TGTGCCAGCAGCTCGTTGGGACTAGCGGAATCATACAATGAGCAGTTCTTC

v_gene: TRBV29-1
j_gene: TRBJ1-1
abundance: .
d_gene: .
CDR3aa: CSVERRGNTEAFF
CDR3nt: TGCAGCGTTGAACGCAGGGGGAACACTGAAGCTTTCTTT

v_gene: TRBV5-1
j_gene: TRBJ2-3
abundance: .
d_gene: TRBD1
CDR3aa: CASMKLTGSTDTQYF
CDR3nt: TGCGCCAGCATGAAATTGACAGGGAGCACAGATACGCAGTATTTT

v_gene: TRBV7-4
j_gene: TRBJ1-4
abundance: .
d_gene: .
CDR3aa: CASSEGKTELNEKLFF
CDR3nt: TGTGCCAGCAGTGAGGGGAAGACAGAACTCAATGAAAAACTGTTTTTT

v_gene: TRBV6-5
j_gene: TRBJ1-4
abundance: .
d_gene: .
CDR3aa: CASNLGAGNEKLFF
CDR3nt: TGTGCCAGCAATTTGGGGGCGGGTAATGAAAAACTGTTTTTT

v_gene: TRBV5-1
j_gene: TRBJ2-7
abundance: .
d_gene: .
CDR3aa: CASSPRGSGTYEQYF
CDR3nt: TGCGCCAGCAGCCCCCGAGGGTCCGGGACCTACGAGCAGTACTTC

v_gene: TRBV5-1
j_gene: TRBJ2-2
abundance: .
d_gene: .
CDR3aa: CASSWTGNTGELFF
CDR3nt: TGCGCCAGCAGCTGGACCGGGAACACCGGGGAGCTGTTTTTT

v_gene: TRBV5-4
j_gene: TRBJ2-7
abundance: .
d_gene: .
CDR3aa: CASSSSLEQYF
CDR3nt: TGTGCCAGCAGCTCCTCGCTCGAGCAGTACTTC

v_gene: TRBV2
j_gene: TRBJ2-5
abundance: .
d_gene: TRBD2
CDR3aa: CASSYLLAGDPGLRETQYF
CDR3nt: TGTGCCAGCAGTTATCTACTAGCGGGAGACCCGGGATTGCGGGAGACCCAGTACTTC

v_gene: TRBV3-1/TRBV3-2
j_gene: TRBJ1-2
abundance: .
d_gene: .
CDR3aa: CASSQAGGGYTF
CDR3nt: TGTGCCAGCAGCCAAGCCGGAGGGGGCTACACCTTC

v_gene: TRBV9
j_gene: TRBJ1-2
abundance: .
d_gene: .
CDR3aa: CASSPRLGYSNYGYTF
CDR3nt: TGTGCCAGCAGCCCCCGACTTGGGTATTCTAACTATGGCTACACCTTC

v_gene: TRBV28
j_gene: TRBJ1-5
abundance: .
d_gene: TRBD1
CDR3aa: CASRTGTGNQPQHF
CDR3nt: TGTGCCAGCAGGACCGGGACAGGGAATCAGCCCCAGCATTTT

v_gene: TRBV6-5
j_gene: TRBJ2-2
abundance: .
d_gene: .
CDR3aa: CASSYVAHGELFF
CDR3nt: TGTGCCAGCAGTTACGTCGCGCACGGGGAGCTGTTTTTT

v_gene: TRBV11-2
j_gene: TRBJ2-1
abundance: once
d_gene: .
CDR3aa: CASSLRSTSGDEQFF
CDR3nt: TGTGCCAGCAGCTTAAGAAGCACGAGTGGGGACGAGCAGTTCTTC

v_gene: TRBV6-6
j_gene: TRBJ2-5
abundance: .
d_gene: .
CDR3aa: CASNIIFAGGETQYF
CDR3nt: TGTGCCAGCAATATCATTTTCGCGGGTGGGGAGACCCAGTACTTC

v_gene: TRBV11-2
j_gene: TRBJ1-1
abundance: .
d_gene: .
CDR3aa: CASGLRENTEAFF
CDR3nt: TGTGCCAGCGGCCTCCGCGAGAACACTGAAGCTTTCTTT

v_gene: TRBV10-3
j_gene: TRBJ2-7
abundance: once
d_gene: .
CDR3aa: CAISDTQGSWVTYEQYF
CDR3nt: TGTGCCATCAGTGATACTCAGGGATCGTGGGTTACCTACGAGCAGTACTTC

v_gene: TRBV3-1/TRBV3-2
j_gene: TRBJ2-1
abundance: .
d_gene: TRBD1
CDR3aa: CASSLQGRVYNEQFF
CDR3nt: TGTGCCAGCAGCTTACAGGGGAGAGTGTACAATGAGCAGTTCTTC

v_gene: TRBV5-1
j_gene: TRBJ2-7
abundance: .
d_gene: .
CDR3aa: CASSLAAGTYEQYF
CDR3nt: TGCGCCAGCAGCTTGGCTGCCGGAACCTACGAGCAGTACTTC

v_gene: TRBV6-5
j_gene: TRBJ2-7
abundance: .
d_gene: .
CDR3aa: CASRVGISYEQYF
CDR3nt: TGTGCCAGCAGGGTCGGGATCTCCTACGAGCAGTACTTC

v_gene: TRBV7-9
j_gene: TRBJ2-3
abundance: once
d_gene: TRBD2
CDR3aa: CASTPGLAASTDTQYF
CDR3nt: TGTGCCAGCACTCCGGGGCTAGCGGCTAGCACAGATACGCAGTATTTT

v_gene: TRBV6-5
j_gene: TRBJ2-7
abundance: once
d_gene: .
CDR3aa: CASRPVSNEQYF
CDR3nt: TGTGCCAGCAGGCCAGTCTCGAACGAGCAGTACTTC

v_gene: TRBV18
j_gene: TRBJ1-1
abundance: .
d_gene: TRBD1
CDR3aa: CASSPNPTGGGTEAFF
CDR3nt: TGTGCCAGCTCACCAAACCCCACAGGGGGGGGCACTGAAGCTTTCTTT

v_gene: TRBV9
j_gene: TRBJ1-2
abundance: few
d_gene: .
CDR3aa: CASSQVDIYLYPLYGYTF
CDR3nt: TGTGCCAGCAGCCAAGTGGACATATACCTTTATCCGCTCTATGGCTACACCTTC

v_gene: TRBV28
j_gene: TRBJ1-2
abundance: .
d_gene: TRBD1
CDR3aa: CASLGRSGGNYGYTF
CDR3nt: TGTGCCAGCTTAGGCCGATCAGGGGGCAACTATGGCTACACCTTC

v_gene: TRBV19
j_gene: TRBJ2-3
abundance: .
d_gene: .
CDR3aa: CASSSVRYVTDTQYF
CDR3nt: TGTGCCAGTAGTTCGGTCCGGTACGTTACAGATACGCAGTATTTT

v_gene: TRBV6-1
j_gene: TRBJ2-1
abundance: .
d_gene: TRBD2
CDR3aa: CASSEIVAGYNEQFF
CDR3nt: TGTGCCAGCAGTGAGATAGTAGCGGGCTACAATGAGCAGTTCTTC

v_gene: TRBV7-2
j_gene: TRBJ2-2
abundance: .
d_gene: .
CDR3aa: CASSFDTAGELFF
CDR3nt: TGTGCCAGCAGCTTTGACACGGCCGGGGAGCTGTTTTTT

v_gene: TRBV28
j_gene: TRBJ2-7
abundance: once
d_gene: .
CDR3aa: CASRPSWGILAYEQYF
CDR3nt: TGTGCCAGCAGGCCCTCATGGGGCATCCTCGCCTACGAGCAGTACTTC

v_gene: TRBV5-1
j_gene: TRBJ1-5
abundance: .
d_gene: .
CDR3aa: CASSSGQLNQPQHF
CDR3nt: TGCGCCAGCAGCTCCGGGCAGCTCAATCAGCCCCAGCATTTT

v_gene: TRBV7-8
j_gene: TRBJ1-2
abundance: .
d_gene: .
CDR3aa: CASSPRTDADYGYTF
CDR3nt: TGTGCCAGCAGCCCCCGGACGGACGCGGACTATGGCTACACCTTC

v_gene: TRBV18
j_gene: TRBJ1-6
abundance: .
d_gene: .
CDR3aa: CASSRDGGANSPLHF
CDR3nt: TGTGCCAGCTCACGGGATGGGGGGGCGAACTCACCCCTCCACTTT

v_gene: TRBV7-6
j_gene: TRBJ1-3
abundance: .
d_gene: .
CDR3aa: CASSLSGARGNTIYF
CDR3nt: TGTGCCAGCAGCTTATCAGGGGCGCGGGGAAACACCATATATTTT

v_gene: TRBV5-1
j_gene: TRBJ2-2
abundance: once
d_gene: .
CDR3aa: CASKLGTQNTGELFF
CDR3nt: TGCGCCAGCAAGTTAGGCACCCAGAACACCGGGGAGCTGTTTTTT

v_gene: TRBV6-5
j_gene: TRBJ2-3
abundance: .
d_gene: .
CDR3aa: CASTRAGDTQYF
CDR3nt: TGTGCCAGCACTCGAGCGGGAGATACGCAGTATTTT

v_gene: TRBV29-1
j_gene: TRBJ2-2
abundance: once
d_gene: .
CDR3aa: CSVVVGNPGELFF
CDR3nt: TGCAGCGTTGTAGTAGGGAATCCCGGGGAGCTGTTTTTT

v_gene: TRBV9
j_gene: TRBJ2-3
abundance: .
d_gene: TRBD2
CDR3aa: CASSDSGRGTDTQYF
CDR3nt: TGTGCCAGCAGCGATAGCGGGAGAGGAACAGATACGCAGTATTTT

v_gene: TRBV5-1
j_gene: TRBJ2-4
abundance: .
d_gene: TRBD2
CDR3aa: CASSLELAGGHIQYF
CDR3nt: TGCGCCAGCAGCTTGGAGCTAGCGGGAGGTCACATTCAGTACTTC

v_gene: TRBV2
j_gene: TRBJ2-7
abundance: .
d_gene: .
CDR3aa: CASSTHTEGYEQYF
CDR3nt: TGTGCCAGCAGTACTCACACCGAGGGCTACGAGCAGTACTTC

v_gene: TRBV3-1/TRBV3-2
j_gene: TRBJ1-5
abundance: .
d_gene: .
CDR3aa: CASSLQAGQPQHF
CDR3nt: TGTGCCAGCAGCCTACAGGCAGGACAGCCCCAGCATTTT

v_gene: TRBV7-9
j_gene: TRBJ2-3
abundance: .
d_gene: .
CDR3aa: CASSLFSGLTDTQYF
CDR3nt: TGTGCCAGCAGCTTATTTAGCGGACTCACAGATACGCAGTATTTT

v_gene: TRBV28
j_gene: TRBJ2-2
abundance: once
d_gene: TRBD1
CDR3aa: CASSSTGGGGELFF
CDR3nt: TGTGCCAGCAGTTCGACAGGGGGCGGCGGGGAGCTGTTTTTT

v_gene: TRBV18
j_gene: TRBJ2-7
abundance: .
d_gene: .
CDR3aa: CASSPGRQPDYEQYF
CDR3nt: TGTGCCAGCTCACCTGGACGCCAACCCGACTACGAGCAGTACTTC

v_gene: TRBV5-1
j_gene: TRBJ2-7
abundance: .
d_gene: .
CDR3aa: CASSLSGAYEQYF
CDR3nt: TGCGCCAGCAGCTTATCTGGCGCCTACGAGCAGTACTTC

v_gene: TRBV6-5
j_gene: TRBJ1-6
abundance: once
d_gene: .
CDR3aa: CASSGPSQVGSPLHF
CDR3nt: TGTGCCAGCAGCGGCCCAAGTCAAGTCGGTTCACCCCTCCACTTT

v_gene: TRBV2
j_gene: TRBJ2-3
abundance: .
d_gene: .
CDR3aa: CASHYTDTQYF
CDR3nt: TGTGCCAGCCACTACACAGATACGCAGTATTTT

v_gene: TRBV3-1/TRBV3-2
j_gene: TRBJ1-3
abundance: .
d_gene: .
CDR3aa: CASSQERSGVSGNTIYF
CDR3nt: TGTGCCAGCAGCCAAGAGAGGTCAGGGGTATCTGGAAACACCATATATTTT